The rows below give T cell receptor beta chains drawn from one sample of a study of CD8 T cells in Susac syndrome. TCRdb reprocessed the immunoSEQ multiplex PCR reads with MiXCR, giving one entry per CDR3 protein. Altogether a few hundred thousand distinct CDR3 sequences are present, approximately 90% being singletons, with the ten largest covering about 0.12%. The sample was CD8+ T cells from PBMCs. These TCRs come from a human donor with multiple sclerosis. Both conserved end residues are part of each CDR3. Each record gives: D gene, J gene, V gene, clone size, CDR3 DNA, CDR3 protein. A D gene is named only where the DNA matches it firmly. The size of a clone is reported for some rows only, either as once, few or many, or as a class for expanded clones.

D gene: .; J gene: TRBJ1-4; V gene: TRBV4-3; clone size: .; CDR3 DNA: TGCGCCAGCAGCCAAGATACGGGGGGGGATGAAAAACTGTTTTTT; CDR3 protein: CASSQDTGGDEKLFF
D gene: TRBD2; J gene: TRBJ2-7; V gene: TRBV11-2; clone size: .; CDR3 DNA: TGTGCCAGCAGCTCAAGACTAGCGGTCTACGAGCAGTACTTC; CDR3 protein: CASSSRLAVYEQYF
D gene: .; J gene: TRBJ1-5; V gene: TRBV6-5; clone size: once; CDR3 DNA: TGTGCCAGCAGACCCTGGGGTGATCAGCCCCAGCATTTT; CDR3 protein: CASRPWGDQPQHF
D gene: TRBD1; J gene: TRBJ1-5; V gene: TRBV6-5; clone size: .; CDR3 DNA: TGTGCCAGCAGTTACGGGCAGGGGGCCGGTCAGCCCCAGCATTTT; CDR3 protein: CASSYGQGAGQPQHF
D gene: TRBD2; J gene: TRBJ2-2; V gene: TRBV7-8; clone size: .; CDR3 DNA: TGTGCCAGCAGCACTAGCGCGACGGCCGGGGAGCTGTTTTTT; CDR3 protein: CASSTSATAGELFF
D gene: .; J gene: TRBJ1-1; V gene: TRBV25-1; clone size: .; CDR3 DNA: TGTGCCAGCAGGATGACAGCTGAAGCTTTCTTT; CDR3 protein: CASRMTAEAFF
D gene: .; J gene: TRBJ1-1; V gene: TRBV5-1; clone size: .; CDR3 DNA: TGCGCCAGCAGCTTGGACGTGAACACTGAAGCTTTCTTT; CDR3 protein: CASSLDVNTEAFF
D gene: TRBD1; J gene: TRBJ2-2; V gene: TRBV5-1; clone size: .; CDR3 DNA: TGCGCCAGCAGCTTCCCCCGGGACAGATGGCTGTTTTTT; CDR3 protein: CASSFPRDRWLFF
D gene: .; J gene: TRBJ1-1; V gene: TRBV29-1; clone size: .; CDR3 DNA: TGCAGCGTGCCCAGGGCCAACACTGAAGCTTTCTTT; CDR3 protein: CSVPRANTEAFF
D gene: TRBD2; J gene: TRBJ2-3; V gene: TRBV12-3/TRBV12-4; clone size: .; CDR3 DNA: TGTGCCAGCAGTTTTCAACTAGCGGGAGGTGTAAGCACAGATACGCAGTATTTT; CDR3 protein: CASSFQLAGGVSTDTQYF
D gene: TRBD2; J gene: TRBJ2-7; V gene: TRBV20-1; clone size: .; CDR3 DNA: TGCAGTGCCCCCGGACTAGCGGCTAGCTCCTACGAGCAGTACTTC; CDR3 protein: CSAPGLAASSYEQYF
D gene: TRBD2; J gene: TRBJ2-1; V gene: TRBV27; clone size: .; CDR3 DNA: TGTGCCAGCAGCCCGGTATGGACTAGCGGGAGTGGGGGGTACAATGAGCAGTTCTTC; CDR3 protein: CASSPVWTSGSGGYNEQFF
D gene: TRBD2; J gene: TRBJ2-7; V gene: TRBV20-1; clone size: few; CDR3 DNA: TGCAGTGCTAGATCAATCTCTAGCGGGGGACCCTACGAGCAGTACTTC; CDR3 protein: CSARSISSGGPYEQYF
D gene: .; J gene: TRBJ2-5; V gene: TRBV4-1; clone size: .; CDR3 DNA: TGCGCCAGCAGCCAAGTTACCTTCAAAGAGACCCAGTACTTC; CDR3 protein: CASSQVTFKETQYF
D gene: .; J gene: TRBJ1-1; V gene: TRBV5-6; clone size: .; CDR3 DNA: TGTGCCAGCAGCTTGTTGGTCCGCGACGAAGCTTTCTTT; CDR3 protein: CASSLLVRDEAFF
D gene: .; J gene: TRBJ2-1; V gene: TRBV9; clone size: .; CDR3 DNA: TGTGCCAGCAGCAATTCCGGGACCAGCTACAATGAGCAGTTCTTC; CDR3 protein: CASSNSGTSYNEQFF
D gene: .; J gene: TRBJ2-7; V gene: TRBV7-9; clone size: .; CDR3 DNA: TGTGCCAGCACCAACTCGGGGGACTACGAGCAGTACTTC; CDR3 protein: CASTNSGDYEQYF
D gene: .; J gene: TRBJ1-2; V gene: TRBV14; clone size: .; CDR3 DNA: TGTGCCAGCAGCTTTAACAGAATCCTCTATGGCTACACCTTC; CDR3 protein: CASSFNRILYGYTF
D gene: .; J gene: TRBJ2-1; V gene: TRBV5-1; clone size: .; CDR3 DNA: TGCGCCAGCAGCCCCCTGATCGGCGGCCCTACCGACAATGAGCAGTTCTTC; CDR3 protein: CASSPLIGGPTDNEQFF
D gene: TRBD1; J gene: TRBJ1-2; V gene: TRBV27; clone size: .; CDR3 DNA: TGTGCCAGCAGTTTATCAAGGACAGGGGGTGGTGGCTACACCTTC; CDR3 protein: CASSLSRTGGGGYTF
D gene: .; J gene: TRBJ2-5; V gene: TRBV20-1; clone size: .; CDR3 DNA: TGCAGTGCTAGAGCCTACAAAGGGAGGGAGACCCAGTACTTC; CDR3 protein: CSARAYKGRETQYF
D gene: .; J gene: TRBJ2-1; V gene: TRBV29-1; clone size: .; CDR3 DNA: TGCAGCGGACAGGTGATCTCCTACAATGAGCAGTTCTTC; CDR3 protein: CSGQVISYNEQFF
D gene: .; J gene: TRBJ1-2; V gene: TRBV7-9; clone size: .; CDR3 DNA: TGTGCCAGCAGCTTCAGGGAATCAGAGGGCTACACCTTC; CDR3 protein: CASSFRESEGYTF
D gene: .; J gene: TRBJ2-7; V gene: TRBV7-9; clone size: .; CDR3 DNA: TGTGCCAGCAGCCTTCGGGGGGCGAGCGAGCAGTACTTC; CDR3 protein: CASSLRGASEQYF
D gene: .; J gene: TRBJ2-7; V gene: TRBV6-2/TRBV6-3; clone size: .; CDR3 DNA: TGTGCCAGCAGTTCCACTGGAGAGCAGTACTTC; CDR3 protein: CASSSTGEQYF
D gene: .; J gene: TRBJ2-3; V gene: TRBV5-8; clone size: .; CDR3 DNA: TGTGCCAGCAGCTCCTATCGGGGGGCGAACACAGATACGCAGTATTTT; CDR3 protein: CASSSYRGANTDTQYF
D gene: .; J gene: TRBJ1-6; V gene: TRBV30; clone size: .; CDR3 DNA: TGTGCCTGGAGTGCAGGAGGGCAGGGCGCACCACCCCTCCACTTT; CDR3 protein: CAWSAGGQGAPPLHF
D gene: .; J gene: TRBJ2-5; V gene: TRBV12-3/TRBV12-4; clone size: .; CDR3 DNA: TGTGCCAGCAAGGTGGGGGGCCAAGAGACCCAGTACTTC; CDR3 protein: CASKVGGQETQYF
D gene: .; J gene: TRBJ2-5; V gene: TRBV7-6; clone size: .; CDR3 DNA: TGTGCCAGCAGCCTGCTAGCCCAAGAGACCCAGTACTTC; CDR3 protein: CASSLLAQETQYF
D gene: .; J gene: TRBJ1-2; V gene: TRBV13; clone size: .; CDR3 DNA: TGTGCCAGCAGCTTAGGCTCATACTGGAATGGCTACACCTTC; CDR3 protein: CASSLGSYWNGYTF
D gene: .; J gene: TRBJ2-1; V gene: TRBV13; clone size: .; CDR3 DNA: TGTGCCAGCAGCGAAGGGGCCTTCCCGAGCTACAATGAGCAGTTCTTC; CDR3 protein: CASSEGAFPSYNEQFF
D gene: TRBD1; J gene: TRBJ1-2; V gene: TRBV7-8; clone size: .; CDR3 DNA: TGTGCCAGCAGCTTAGACGGGACAGGTTACTATGGCTACACCTTC; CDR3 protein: CASSLDGTGYYGYTF
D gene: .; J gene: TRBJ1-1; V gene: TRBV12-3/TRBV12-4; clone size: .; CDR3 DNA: TGTGCCAGCAGTCTTGCCAGGGAGAACACTGAAGCTTTCTTT; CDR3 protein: CASSLARENTEAFF
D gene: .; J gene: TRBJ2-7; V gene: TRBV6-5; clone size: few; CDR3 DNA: TGTGCCAGCAGTTACGTATATGACAGCTCCTACGAGCAGTACTTC; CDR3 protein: CASSYVYDSSYEQYF
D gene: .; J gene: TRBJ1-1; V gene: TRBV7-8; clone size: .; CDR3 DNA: TGTGCCAGCAGCACCTCCATTTCCGGGAACACTGAAGCTTTCTTT; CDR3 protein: CASSTSISGNTEAFF
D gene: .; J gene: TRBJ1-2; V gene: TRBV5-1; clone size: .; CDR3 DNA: TGCGCCAGCAGCTTGGTTGTTAGCTATGGCTACACCTTC; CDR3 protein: CASSLVVSYGYTF
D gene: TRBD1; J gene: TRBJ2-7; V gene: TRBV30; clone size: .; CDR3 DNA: TGTGCCTGGAGTGTCCCCTGGGCAGGGGGATACGAGCAGTACTTC; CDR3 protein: CAWSVPWAGGYEQYF
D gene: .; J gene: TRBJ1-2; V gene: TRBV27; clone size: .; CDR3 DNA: TGTGCCAGCATCCTCCGGGGGGTGGATGGCTACACCTTC; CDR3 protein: CASILRGVDGYTF